These 9 T cell receptor beta chains were sequenced from one sample in a study of T cell repertoires in cytomegalovirus infection. TCRdb reprocessed the reads via MiXCR and lists one record per CDR3 protein. The sample carries around 530,000 distinct CDR3 sequences, 26% recorded once. Sequencing was performed on PBMCs. The receptors were gathered from a human donor in good health (CMV status not recorded). Some clones in this sample may be carry-over from other donors' samples.

This clonotype was detected ten times or more. The chain couples TRBV28 to TRBJ1-5; 9 bases line up with TRBD1. The CDR3 has 20 residues. Germline V gene sequence: CDR1 MDHEN, CDR2 SYDVKM. V lost 2 bases, J lost 9 bases, and 23 bases stayed unmatched. The CDR3 loop reads CASSLRSIRPGQGLLGPQHF. The CDR3 DNA reads as TGTGCCAGCAGTTTACGCTCGATCCGTCCGGGACAGGGACTATTGGGGCCCCAGCATTTT.

This clonotype came up many times. The chain has TRBV28 and TRBJ2-7, with D perhaps TRBD1 (6 bases). The CDR3 is made up of 15 amino acids. The ends were cut back, 5 bases at V and 0 bases at J, with 14 bases in the middle. Germline V gene lookup returns CDR1 MDHEN and CDR2 SYDVKM. The CDR3: CASSPWTAFSYEQYF. CDR3 DNA sequence: TGTGCCAGCAGTCCCTGGACAGCTTTCTCCTACGAGCAGTACTTC.

The CDR3 reads CATTGLLAKNIQYF. CDR3 DNA: TGTGCCACGACAGGCCTACTAGCCAAAAACATTCAGTACTTC. The J gene is TRBJ2-4, the V gene TRBV24-1, with a tentative D call TRBD1 (6 bases). The V gene's germline CDR1 is KGHDR and CDR2 SFDVKD. The CDR3 is 14 residues long. Trimming took off 10 bases at V and 0 bases at J, with 12 bases between the two ends.

The chain uses TRBV12-3 or TRBV12-4 and TRBJ1-2; TRBD1 aligns across 7 bases. This CDR3 has 15 residues. Trimming cost V 5 bases and J 7 bases; bases outside gene matches: 13. The DNA for the CDR3 is TGTGCCAGCAGTCGATCCGACAGGGAATACGGTGGCTACACCTTC. It codes for CASSRSDREYGGYTF.

This chain joins TRBV29-1 and TRBJ1-1; D remains ambiguous. Germline-derived CDR1 and CDR2 are SQVTM and ANQGSEA. There are 13 residues in the CDR3. Trimming left V 3 bases short and J 4 bases short, with 12 bases between. The CDR3 region has the DNA TGCAGCGTTGAGGTAGTCGTCGGCACTGAAGCTTTCTTT. Its translation: CSVEVVVGTEAFF.

The chain uses TRBV7-2 and TRBJ2-1, with unresolved D. This CDR3 has 17 amino acids. In germline, CDR1 is SGHTA, CDR2 FQGNSA. Trimming cost V 6 bases and J 0 bases, with 18 bases left between them. The CDR3, as DNA: TGTGCCAGCAGATCCCTCACATCCAGAGCCTCCTACAATGAGCAGTTCTTC. Protein product: CASRSLTSRASYNEQFF. The whole variable domain, filled in from reference TRBV7-2 and TRBJ2-1, reads GAGVSQSPSNKVTEKGKDVELRCDPISGHTALYWYRQSLGQGLEFLIYFQGNSAPDKSGLPSDRFSAERTGGSVSTLTIQRTQQEDSAVYLCASRSLTSRASYNEQFFGPGTRLTVL.

This clonotype was seen more than once but under ten times. The chain uses TRBV4-3 and TRBJ1-4; 7 bases fit TRBD1. Germline lookup yields CDR1 LGHNA and CDR2 YSLEER. This CDR3 has 16 amino acids. V lost 3 bases, J lost 6 bases, and 10 bases stayed unmatched. The CDR3 region is CASSQYTGALDEKLFF. The CDR3 nucleotides read TGCGCCAGCAGCCAGTATACAGGGGCCCTCGATGAAAAACTGTTTTTT.

J is TRBJ1-2 and V is TRBV19, with a possible D match to TRBD1 (6 bases). V shed 4 bases and J shed 5 bases, with 20 bases lying between them. The CDR3 is 16 residues long. Per the germline V gene, CDR1 is LNHDA and CDR2 is SQIVND (reference sequence). CDR3 in amino acids: CASSTPQQGAGYGYTF. Here the CDR3 DNA reads TGTGCCAGTAGTACACCACAACAGGGTGCGGGGTATGGCTACACCTTC. Combining the CDR3 with reference TRBV19 and TRBJ1-2 gives the whole variable domain DGGITQSPKYLFRKEGQNVTLSCEQNLNHDAMYWYRQDPGQGLRLIYYSQIVNDFQKGDIAEGYSVSREKKESFPLTVTSAQKNPTAFYLCASSTPQQGAGYGYTFGSGTRLTVV.

This clonotype was detected ten times or more. The chain recombines TRBV12-3 or TRBV12-4 with TRBJ1-1, with D perhaps TRBD1 (5 bases). This CDR3 is built from 14 residues. Deletions cut 3 bases from V and 4 bases from J, with 12 bases between. CDR3 bases: TGTGCCAGCAGTTTTCAAGGCAGGGTCACTGAAGCTTTCTTT. This gives the protein CASSFQGRVTEAFF.